This entry describes one T cell receptor beta chain. The sample is drawn from a study of blood T cell repertoires in COVID-19. At the level of the study: Material from acute and convalescent COVID-19 was sourced from the United States, Italy and Spain. The analysed material was cDNA or gDNA that came from T cells, B-cell-depleted T cells, or PBMCs.

V was clipped by 3 bases and J by 2 bases, with 8 bases between them. The CDR3 contains 13 residues. From germline, CDR1 is SGHNT and CDR2 YENEEA. In the source study's methods: By means of reference gene primer amplification, nucleated cell counts were estimated. Sequencing was performed with immunoSEQ multiplex PCR; in TCRdb, only in-frame clones are kept and a portion is missing. V, J and clone size are those of that table, while D and trimming were read from the DNA. The repertoire holds approximately 300,000 clones, with 80% to 90% as singletons. This receptor was taken from a man younger than 45 with acute or convalescent COVID-19. Sequencing was carried out using peripheral blood. The chain carries TRBV11-3 and TRBJ2-7; D is undetermined. CDR3 residues: CASSFQAAYEQYF. In DNA form, the CDR3 reads TGTGCCAGCAGCTTCCAGGCCGCCTACGAGCAGTACTTC.